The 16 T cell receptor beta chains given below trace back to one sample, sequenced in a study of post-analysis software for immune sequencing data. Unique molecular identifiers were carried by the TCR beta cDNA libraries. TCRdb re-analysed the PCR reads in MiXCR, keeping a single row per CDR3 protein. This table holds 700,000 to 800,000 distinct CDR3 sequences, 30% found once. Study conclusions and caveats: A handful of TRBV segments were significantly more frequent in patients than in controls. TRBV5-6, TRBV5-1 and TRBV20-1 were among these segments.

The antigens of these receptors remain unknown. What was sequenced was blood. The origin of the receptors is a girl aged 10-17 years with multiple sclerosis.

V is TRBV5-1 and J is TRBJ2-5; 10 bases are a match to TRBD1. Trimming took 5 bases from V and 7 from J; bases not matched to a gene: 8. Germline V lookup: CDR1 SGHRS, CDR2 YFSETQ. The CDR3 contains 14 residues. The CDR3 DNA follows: TGCGCCAGCAGGTCCGGACAGGGGGGAGGGACCCAGTACTTC. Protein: CASRSGQGGGTQYF.

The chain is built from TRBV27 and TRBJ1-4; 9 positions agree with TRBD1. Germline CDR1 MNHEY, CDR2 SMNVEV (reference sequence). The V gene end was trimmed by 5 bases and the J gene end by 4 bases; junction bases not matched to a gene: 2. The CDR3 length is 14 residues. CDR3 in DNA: TGTGCCAGCAGTCGACAGGGGGTTAATGAAAAACTGTTTTTT. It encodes CASSRQGVNEKLFF. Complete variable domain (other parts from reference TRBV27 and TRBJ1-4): EAQVTQNPRYLITVTGKKLTVTCSQNMNHEYMSWYRQDPGLGLRQIYYSMNVEVTDKGDVPEGYKVSRKEKRNFPLILESPSPNQTSLYFCASSRQGVNEKLFFGSGTQLSVL.

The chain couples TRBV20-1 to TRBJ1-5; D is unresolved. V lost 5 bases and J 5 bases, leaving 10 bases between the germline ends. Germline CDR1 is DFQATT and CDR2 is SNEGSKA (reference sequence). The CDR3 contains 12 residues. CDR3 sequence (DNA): TGCAGTGCTCAGACGGAGGATCAGCCCCAGCATTTT. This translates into CSAQTEDQPQHF.

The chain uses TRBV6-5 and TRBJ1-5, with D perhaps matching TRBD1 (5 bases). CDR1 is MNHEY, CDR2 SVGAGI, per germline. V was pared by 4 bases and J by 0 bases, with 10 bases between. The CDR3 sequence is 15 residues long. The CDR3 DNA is TGTGCCAGCAGTTGGCGACAGAATAGCAATCAGCCCCAGCATTTT. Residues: CASSWRQNSNQPQHF.

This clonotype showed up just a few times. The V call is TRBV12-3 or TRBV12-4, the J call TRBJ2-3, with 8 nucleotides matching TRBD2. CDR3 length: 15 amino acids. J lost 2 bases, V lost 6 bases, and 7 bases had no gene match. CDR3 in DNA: TGTGCCAGCAGCTCCGGGAGGGTTATCACAGATACGCAGTATTTT. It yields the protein CASSSGRVITDTQYF.

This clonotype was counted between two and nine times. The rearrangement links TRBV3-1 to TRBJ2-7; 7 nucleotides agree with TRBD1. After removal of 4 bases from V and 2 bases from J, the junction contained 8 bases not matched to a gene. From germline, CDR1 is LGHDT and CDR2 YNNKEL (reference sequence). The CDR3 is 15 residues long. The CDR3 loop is CASSLRQGPTYEQYF. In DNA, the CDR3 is TGTGCCAGCAGCCTCAGACAGGGTCCGACCTACGAGCAGTACTTC.

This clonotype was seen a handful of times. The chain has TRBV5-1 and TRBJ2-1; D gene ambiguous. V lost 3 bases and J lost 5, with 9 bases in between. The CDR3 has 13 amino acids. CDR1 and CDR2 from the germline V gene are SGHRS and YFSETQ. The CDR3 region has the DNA TGCGCCAGCAGCTATTCTGCCAACAATGAGCAGTTCTTC. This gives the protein CASSYSANNEQFF.

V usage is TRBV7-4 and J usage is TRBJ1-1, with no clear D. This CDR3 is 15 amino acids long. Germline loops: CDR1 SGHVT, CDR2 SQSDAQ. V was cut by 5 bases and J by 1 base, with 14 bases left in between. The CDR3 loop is CASSTRGEGNTEAFF. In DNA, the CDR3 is TGTGCCAGCAGCACCCGAGGTGAAGGGAACACTGAAGCTTTCTTT.

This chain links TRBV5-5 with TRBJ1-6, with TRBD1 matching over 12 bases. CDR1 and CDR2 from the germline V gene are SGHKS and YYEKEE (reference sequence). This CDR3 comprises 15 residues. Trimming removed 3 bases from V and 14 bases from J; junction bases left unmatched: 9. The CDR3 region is CASSYGTGGSGALHF. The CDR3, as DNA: TGTGCCAGCAGCTACGGGACAGGGGGCTCCGGGGCCCTCCACTTT.

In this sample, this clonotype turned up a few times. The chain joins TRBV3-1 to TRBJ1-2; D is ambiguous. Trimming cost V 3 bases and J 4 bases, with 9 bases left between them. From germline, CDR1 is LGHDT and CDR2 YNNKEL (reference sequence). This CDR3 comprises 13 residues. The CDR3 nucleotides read TGTGCCAGCAGCCAGGGCAGTGTCTATGGCTACACCTTC. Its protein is CASSQGSVYGYTF.

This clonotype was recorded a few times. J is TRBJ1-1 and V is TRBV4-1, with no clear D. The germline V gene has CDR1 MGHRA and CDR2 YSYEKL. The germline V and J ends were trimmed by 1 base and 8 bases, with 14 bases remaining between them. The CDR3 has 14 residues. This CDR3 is CASSQGPLSEEAFF. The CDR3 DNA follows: TGCGCCAGCAGCCAAGGCCCCCTCTCGGAGGAAGCTTTCTTT.

Here the CDR3 DNA reads TGTGCCAGCAGTTCCCGTTGTGAAGCGTTTGGTTGGTGTGGCTACACCTTC. Its protein product is CASSSRCEAFGWCGYTF. This sequence joins TRBV27 and TRBJ1-2; the D is unclear. CDR3 length equals 17 residues. Trimming pared 4 bases from V and 7 bases from J, leaving 25 bases between. Looked up from germline, CDR1 is MNHEY and CDR2 is SMNVEV (reference sequence).

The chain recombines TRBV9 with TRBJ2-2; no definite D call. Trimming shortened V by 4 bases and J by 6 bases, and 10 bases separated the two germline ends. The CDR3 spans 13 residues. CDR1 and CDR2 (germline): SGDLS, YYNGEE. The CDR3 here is CASSPQWPGELFF. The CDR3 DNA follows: TGTGCCAGCAGCCCCCAGTGGCCCGGGGAGCTGTTTTTT.

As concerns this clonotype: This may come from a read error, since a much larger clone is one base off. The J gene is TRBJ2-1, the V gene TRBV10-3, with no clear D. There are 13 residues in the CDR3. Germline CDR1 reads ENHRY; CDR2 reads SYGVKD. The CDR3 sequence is CAIRESSYNEQFF. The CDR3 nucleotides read TGTGCCATCAGGGAGTCGTCCTACAATGAGCAGTTCTTC.

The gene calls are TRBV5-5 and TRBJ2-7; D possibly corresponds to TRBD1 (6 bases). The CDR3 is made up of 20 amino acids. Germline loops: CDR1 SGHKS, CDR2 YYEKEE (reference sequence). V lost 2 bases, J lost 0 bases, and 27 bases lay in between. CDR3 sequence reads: CASSFRVVGTYAGFSYEQYF. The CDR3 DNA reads TGTGCCAGCAGCTTTAGGGTTGTGGGGACATACGCTGGTTTCTCCTACGAGCAGTACTTC.

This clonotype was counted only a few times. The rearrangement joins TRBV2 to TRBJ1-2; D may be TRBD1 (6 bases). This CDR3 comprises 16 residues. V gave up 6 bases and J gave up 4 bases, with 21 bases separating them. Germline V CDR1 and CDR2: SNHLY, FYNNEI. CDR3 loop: CASRGTRTTAGYGYTF. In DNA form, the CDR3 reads TGTGCCAGCAGAGGGACAAGAACCACAGCGGGCTATGGCTACACCTTC.